Below are 13 T cell receptor beta chains sequenced from a single sample in a study of multiple sclerosis patients with progressive multifocal leukoencephalopathy. Clones were read by immunoSEQ multiplex PCR, and TCRdb kept only the in-frame ones, dropping some. The sample lists 30,000 to 35,000 clones; more than 75% were seen once. Regarding time point: time of PML onset. This material consisted of PBMCs, taken from a patient treated with natalizumab. The receptors come from a human donor with progressive multifocal leukoencephalopathy.

V and J are TRBV9 and TRBJ2-3, with D hard to call. Trimming removed 0 bases at V and 0 bases at J, with 11 bases between. The CDR3 is 16 residues long. Germline values: CDR1 SGDLS, CDR2 YYNGEE. The DNA for the CDR3 is TGTGCCAGCAGCGTAGAAGGTTGGGGTAGCACAGATACGCAGTATTTT. It yields the protein CASSVEGWGSTDTQYF.

Note on this clone: The same CDR3 is also encoded by other DNA sequences in this sample. The rearrangement joins TRBV6-1 to TRBJ1-1; 7 bases fit TRBD1. Trimming at V came to 4 bases and at J to 0 bases, leaving 2 bases not matched to a gene. Germline CDR1 is MNHNS and CDR2 is SASEGT. CDR3 size: 14 residues. CDR3 nucleotides: TGTGCCAGCAGTGCTACAGGGGTGAACACTGAAGCTTTCTTT. Its protein is CASSATGVNTEAFF.

The V and J genes are TRBV11-2 and TRBJ2-1, with TRBD2 matching 7 bases. There are 15 residues in the CDR3. Trimming cost V 2 bases and J 1 base; bases outside gene matches: 2. Looked up from germline, CDR1 is SGHAT and CDR2 is FQNNGV. The CDR3 loop is CASSLKGGSYNEQFF. The CDR3 DNA follows: TGTGCCAGCAGCTTAAAGGGAGGGTCCTACAATGAGCAGTTCTTC.

This clone has just a few counts. The genes are TRBV28 and TRBJ2-7; 11 positions match TRBD2. Germline values: CDR1 MDHEN, CDR2 SYDVKM. Trimming at V came to 5 bases and at J to 0 bases, leaving 6 bases not matched to a gene. The CDR3 has 16 residues. Here the CDR3 DNA reads TGTGCCAGCAGTCCTACTAGCGGGGGAAGCTCCTACGAGCAGTACTTC. Translation gives CASSPTSGGSSYEQYF.

A note on this clone: Other DNA sequences within the sample encode an identical CDR3. The chain is built from TRBV6-5 and TRBJ2-1; unclear D gene. Between the trimmed V and J ends, which lost 8 bases and 0 bases, there was a span of 8 bases. Germline CDR1 is MNHEY and CDR2 is SVGAGI. CDR3 length equals 13 residues. As DNA, the CDR3 is TGTGCCAGCTCGTCCAGCTCCTACAATGAGCAGTTCTTC. It specifies CASSSSSYNEQFF.

The chain uses TRBV19 and TRBJ1-2; a weak D match, TRBD1 (6 bases). The CDR3 length is 14 residues. Trimming cost V 3 bases and J 4 bases, with 12 bases left between them. Germline CDR1 LNHDA, CDR2 SQIVND (reference sequence). The CDR3 nucleotides read TGTGCCAGTAGTATTGTGGGGGCTGGCTATGGCTACACCTTC. It encodes CASSIVGAGYGYTF.

The rearrangement joins TRBV5-4 to TRBJ1-2; weak D call: TRBD1 (6 bases). CDR1 SGHNT and CDR2 YYREEE come from the germline V gene (reference sequence). V shed 0 bases and J shed 4 bases, with 16 bases lying between them. The CDR3 consists of 16 residues. CDR3 DNA: TGTGCCAGCAGCTTGGCCGAGACAAAAGGGGGCTATGGCTACACCTTC. It specifies CASSLAETKGGYGYTF.

The chain combines TRBV6-6 with TRBJ1-1; a weak D match, TRBD1 (6 bases). In germline, CDR1 is MNHNY, CDR2 SVGAGI (reference sequence). V lost 4 bases to trimming and J lost 6 bases, with 9 bases between them. This CDR3 contains 12 residues. The CDR3 loop reads CASSSTGSEAFF. CDR3 in DNA: TGTGCCAGCAGTTCTACAGGGTCTGAAGCTTTCTTT.

V is TRBV5-4 and J is TRBJ2-3; no definite D call. This CDR3 spans 14 amino acids. CDR1 SGHNT and CDR2 YYREEE come from the germline V gene (reference sequence). Trimming cost V 4 bases and J 4 bases, with 13 bases left between them. The CDR3 DNA is TGTGCCAGCAGCCCTAACCGTGAAGCAGATACGCAGTATTTT. Translating it yields CASSPNREADTQYF.

The V and J genes are TRBV10-3 and TRBJ1-3; no reliable D call. Trimming took 4 bases from V and 1 from J, leaving 8 bases between them. Germline V gene lookup returns CDR1 ENHRY and CDR2 SYGVKD. The CDR3 is 14 amino acids. CDR3 DNA: TGTGCCATCAGTGTCTCGACATCTGGAAACACCATATATTTT. Residues: CAISVSTSGNTIYF.

This clone was counted a few times. The genes are TRBV9 and TRBJ1-3, with D unclear. This CDR3 spans 13 amino acids. Germline CDR1 SGDLS, CDR2 YYNGEE. With 0 bases removed from V and 4 bases from J, the gap between germline ends came to 5 bases. This CDR3 is CASSVGSGNTIYF. For the CDR3, the DNA is TGTGCCAGCAGCGTAGGTTCCGGAAACACCATATATTTT. Combining the CDR3 with reference TRBV9 and TRBJ1-3 gives the whole variable domain DSGVTQTPKHLITATGQRVTLRCSPRSGDLSVYWYQQSLDQGLQFLIQYYNGEERAKGNILERFSAQQFPDLHSELNLSSLELGDSALYFCASSVGSGNTIYFGEGSWLTVV.

The chain uses TRBV27 and TRBJ1-4; 7 bases fit TRBD1. Trimming removed 5 bases from V and 7 bases from J; junction bases left unmatched: 13. From germline, CDR1 is MNHEY and CDR2 SMNVEV (reference sequence). This CDR3 has 16 amino acids. This CDR3 is CASSPRPTGRGEKLFF. CDR3 DNA: TGTGCCAGCAGTCCGAGACCGACAGGGAGGGGTGAAAAACTGTTTTTT.

The V gene is TRBV5-4, the J gene TRBJ2-7; D unclear. CDR1 and CDR2 from the germline V gene are SGHNT and YYREEE (reference sequence). The V end lost 4 bases, the J end lost 6 bases, and 17 bases lay between the germline ends. This CDR3 spans 14 amino acids. The CDR3 bases are TGTGCCAGCAGCATGAAGGGAAAGACAAGCGAGCAGTACTTC. This codes for CASSMKGKTSEQYF.